This passage covers 8 T cell receptor beta chains from one sample sequenced in a study of PD-1 blockade in classical Hodgkin lymphoma. Clones were read by immunoSEQ multiplex PCR, and TCRdb kept only the in-frame ones, dropping some. Of about 21,000 clones listed, 72% were seen once; the top ten hold over 0.95%. Specified time point: cycle 4 day 1 (C4D1), after about 6 weeks of nivolumab. Each and every patient relapsed after autologous stem cell transplantation, and patients got differing brentuximab vedotin exposure. Negative magnetic selection isolated CD4+ T cells from thawed PBMCs. This sample comprised CD4+ T cells from blood, obtained before the fourth cycle of nivolumab. The receptors shown here come from a human donor with classical Hodgkin lymphoma.

This clone was detected only a few times. J is TRBJ1-2 and V is TRBV4-1, with D possibly matching TRBD1 (6 bases). Germline V gene lookup returns CDR1 MGHRA and CDR2 YSYEKL. V lost 5 bases to trimming and J lost 4 bases, with 11 bases between them. The CDR3 covers 13 residues. DNA of the CDR3: TGCGCCAGCAGCACCGGAGGGGGCTATGGCTACACCTTC. This translates into CASSTGGGYGYTF.

CDR3 sequence: CASSQESSSGANVLTF. CDR3 in DNA: TGTGCCAGCAGCCAGGAGTCTTCCTCTGGGGCCAACGTCCTGACTTTC. The J gene is TRBJ2-6, the V gene TRBV7-2; D is undetermined. Trimming removed 5 bases at V and 0 bases at J, with 11 bases between. This CDR3 contains 16 residues. CDR1 is SGHTA, CDR2 FQGNSA, per germline. Complete variable domain (other parts from reference TRBV7-2 and TRBJ2-6): GAGVSQSPSNKVTEKGKDVELRCDPISGHTALYWYRQSLGQGLEFLIYFQGNSAPDKSGLPSDRFSAERTGGSVSTLTIQRTQQEDSAVYLCASSQESSSGANVLTFGAGSRLTVL.

The genes are TRBV6-4 and TRBJ2-7; no clear D gene. The CDR3 extends over 14 amino acids. The germline CDR1 and CDR2 sequences are MRHNA and SNTAGT. The V and J ends lost 4 bases and 1 base respectively, with 11 bases between them. As DNA, the CDR3 is TGTGCCAGCAGTGTGGAATCCGGATCCTACGAGCAGTACTTC. Translated: CASSVESGSYEQYF.

V is TRBV28 and J is TRBJ1-2; no firm D call. Trimming pared 3 bases from V and 0 bases from J, leaving 5 bases between. The CDR3 runs to 13 residues. Germline loops: CDR1 MDHEN, CDR2 SYDVKM. CDR3 bases: TGTGCCAGCAGTTTCAGAGCTAACTATGGCTACACCTTC. Amino acid sequence: CASSFRANYGYTF.

This rearrangement joins TRBV9 to TRBJ2-7; 12 nucleotides match TRBD1. The CDR3 runs 15 residues. Germline V gene sequence: CDR1 SGDLS, CDR2 YYNGEE. Losses at the gene ends were 4 bases for V and 3 bases for J; bases not matched to a gene: 5. The CDR3 nucleotides are TGTGCCAGCAGCCAAGGGACAGGGGGCCGCTACGAGCAGTACTTC. Translation gives CASSQGTGGRYEQYF.

The J gene is TRBJ1-1, the V gene TRBV18, with TRBD1 identical over 7 bases. Germline-derived CDR1 and CDR2 are KGHSH and LQKENI. The CDR3 is 14 residues long. Trimming at V came to 6 bases and at J to 4 bases, leaving 8 bases not matched to a gene. The CDR3 sequence: CASSPTGDATEAFF. The CDR3 DNA reads TGTGCCAGCTCTCCCACAGGGGATGCCACTGAAGCTTTCTTT.

This chain joins TRBV4-3 and TRBJ1-1, with D possibly matching TRBD1 (6 bases). CDR3 size: 19 residues. Germline-derived CDR1 and CDR2 are LGHNA and YSLEER. V was pared by 1 base and J by 1 base, with 22 bases between. The CDR3 DNA follows: TGCGCCAGCAGCCAAGTCCTTGGGACATCGATCGTGTGGAACACTGAAGCTTTCTTT. Amino acids: CASSQVLGTSIVWNTEAFF.

The V call is TRBV28, the J call TRBJ2-1; TRBD2 matches 11 bases. This CDR3 has 18 residues. Looked up from germline, CDR1 is MDHEN and CDR2 is SYDVKM. After removal of 3 bases from V and 5 bases from J, the junction contained 12 bases not matched to a gene. DNA of the CDR3: TGTGCCAGCAGTTTCGTGGCTAGCGGGGGGACGGGCGACAATGAGCAGTTCTTC. It encodes CASSFVASGGTGDNEQFF.